This section outlines one T cell receptor (beta chain) sequence together with its context. This entry belongs to a study of shared clonotypes between healthy human individuals. J gave up 0 bases and V 2 bases, and 6 bases lay outside the gene matches. The CDR3 length is 16 residues. Germline V lookup: CDR1 SGHDT, CDR2 YYEEEE. The table came from immunoSEQ multiplex PCR; TCRdb's copy has only in-frame clones and leaves some out. The sample has roughly 720,000 clones, less than 95% seen once. The sequencing sample was made of memory CD8+ T cells from PBMCs. Subset indicated: CD45RO+ cells pooled with CCR7-negative TemRA cells. The rearrangement uses TRBV5-6 and TRBJ2-7; 9 positions match TRBD1. This receptor was taken from a man in his late teens or twenties in good health. Some clones in this sample may be carry-over from other donors' samples. This CDR3 is CASSFRQGVSSYEQYF. CDR3 in DNA: TGTGCCAGCAGCTTTCGACAGGGGGTGAGCTCCTACGAGCAGTACTTC.